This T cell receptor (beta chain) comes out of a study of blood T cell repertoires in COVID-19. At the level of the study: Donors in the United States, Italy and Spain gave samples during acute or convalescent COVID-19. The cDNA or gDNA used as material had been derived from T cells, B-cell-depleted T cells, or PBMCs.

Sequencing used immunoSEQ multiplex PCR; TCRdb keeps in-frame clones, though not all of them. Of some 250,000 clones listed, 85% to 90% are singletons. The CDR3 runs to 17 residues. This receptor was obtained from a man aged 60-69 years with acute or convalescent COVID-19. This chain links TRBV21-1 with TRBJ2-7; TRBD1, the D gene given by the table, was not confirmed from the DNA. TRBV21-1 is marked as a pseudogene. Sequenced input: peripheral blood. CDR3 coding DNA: TGTGCCAGCAGCAACGGACCGCTACAGGAGTTCCATTACGAGCAGTACTTC. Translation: CASSNGPLQEFHYEQYF.